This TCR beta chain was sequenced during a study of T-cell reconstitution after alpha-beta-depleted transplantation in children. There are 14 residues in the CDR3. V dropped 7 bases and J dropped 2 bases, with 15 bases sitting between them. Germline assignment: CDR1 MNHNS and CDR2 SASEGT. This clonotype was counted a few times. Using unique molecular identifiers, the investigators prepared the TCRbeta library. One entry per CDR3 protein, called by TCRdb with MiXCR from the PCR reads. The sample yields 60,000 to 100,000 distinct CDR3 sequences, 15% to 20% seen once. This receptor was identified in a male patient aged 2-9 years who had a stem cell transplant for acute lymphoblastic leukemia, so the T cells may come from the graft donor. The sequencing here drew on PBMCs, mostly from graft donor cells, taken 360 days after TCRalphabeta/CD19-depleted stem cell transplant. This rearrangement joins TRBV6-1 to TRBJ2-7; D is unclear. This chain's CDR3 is CASMWTPGPYEQYF. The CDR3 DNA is TGTGCCAGCATGTGGACCCCCGGACCCTACGAGCAGTACTTC.